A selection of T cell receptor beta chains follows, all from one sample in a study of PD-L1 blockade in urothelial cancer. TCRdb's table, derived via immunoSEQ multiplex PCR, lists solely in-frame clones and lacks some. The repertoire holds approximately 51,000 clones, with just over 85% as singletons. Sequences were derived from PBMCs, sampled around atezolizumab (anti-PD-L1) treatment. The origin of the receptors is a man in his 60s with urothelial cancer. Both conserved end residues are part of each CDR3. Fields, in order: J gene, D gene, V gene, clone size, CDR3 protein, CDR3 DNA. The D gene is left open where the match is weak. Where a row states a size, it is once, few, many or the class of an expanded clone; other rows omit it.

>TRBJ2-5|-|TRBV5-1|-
CASNLGQQETQYF
TGCGCCAGCAATCTCGGACAGCAAGAGACCCAGTACTTC
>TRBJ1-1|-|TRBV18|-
CASSPTSPGNTEAFF
TGTGCCAGCTCACCAACCTCTCCCGGGAACACTGAAGCTTTCTTT
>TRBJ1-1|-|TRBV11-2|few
CASSQQMNTEAFF
TGTGCCAGCAGCCAACAGATGAACACTGAAGCTTTCTTT
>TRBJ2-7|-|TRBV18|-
CASAATRAGVSYEQYF
TGTGCCAGCGCCGCCACCCGAGCGGGCGTCTCCTACGAGCAGTACTTC
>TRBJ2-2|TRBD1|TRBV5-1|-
CASSSGQGAWDTGELFF
TGCGCCAGCAGCTCAGGACAGGGGGCGTGGGACACCGGGGAGCTGTTTTTT
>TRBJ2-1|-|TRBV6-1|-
CASSEALLLSASKNEQFF
TGTGCCAGCAGTGAAGCGCTTTTATTGAGCGCAAGTAAGAATGAGCAGTTCTTC
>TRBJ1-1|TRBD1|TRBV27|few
CASSLTGQGKTEAFF
TGTGCCAGCAGCCTTACCGGACAGGGGAAGACTGAAGCTTTCTTT
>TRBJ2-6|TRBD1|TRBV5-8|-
CASSGDRAGANVLTF
TGTGCCAGCAGCGGGGACAGGGCTGGGGCCAACGTCCTGACTTTC
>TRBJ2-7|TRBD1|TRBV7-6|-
CASSFGTGLTYEQYF
TGTGCCAGCAGCTTCGGGACAGGGTTGACCTACGAGCAGTACTTC
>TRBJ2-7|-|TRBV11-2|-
CASSYRLLYEQYF
TGTGCCAGCAGCTACCGACTCCTCTACGAGCAGTACTTC
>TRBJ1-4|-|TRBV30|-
CAWKAESREKLFF
TGTGCCTGGAAAGCGGAGAGTCGCGAAAAACTGTTTTTT
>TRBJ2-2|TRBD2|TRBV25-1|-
CASSDAGVSTGELFF
TGTGCCAGCAGTGACGCGGGAGTGTCCACCGGGGAGCTGTTTTTT
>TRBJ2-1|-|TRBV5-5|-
CASSSGTYYYNEQFF
TGTGCCAGCAGCTCCGGGACATATTACTACAATGAGCAGTTCTTC
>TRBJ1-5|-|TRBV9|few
CASSPGNRDQPQHF
TGTGCCAGCAGCCCCGGGAACCGGGATCAGCCCCAGCATTTT
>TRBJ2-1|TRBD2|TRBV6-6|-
CASSLERESEQFF
TGTGCCAGCAGTCTCGAGCGGGAATCGGAGCAGTTCTTC
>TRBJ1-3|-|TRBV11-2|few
CASSLGVTGNTIYF
TGTGCCAGCAGCTTAGGAGTTACTGGAAACACCATATATTTT
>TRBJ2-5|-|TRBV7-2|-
CASSLAVGGSNGETQYF
TGTGCCAGCAGCTTAGCGGTGGGGGGTAGCAACGGAGAGACCCAGTACTTC
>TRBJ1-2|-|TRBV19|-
CASSIMGGAGGSYGYTF
TGTGCCAGTAGTATTATGGGCGGAGCTGGAGGGAGCTATGGCTACACCTTC
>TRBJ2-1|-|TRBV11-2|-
CASSGHYNEQFF
TGTGCCAGCAGCGGACACTACAATGAGCAGTTCTTC
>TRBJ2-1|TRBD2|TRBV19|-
CASSPIGRANEQFF
TGTGCCAGTAGCCCAATCGGGAGGGCAAATGAGCAGTTCTTC
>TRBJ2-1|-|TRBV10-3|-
CAISERGNEQFF
TGTGCCATCAGTGAACGGGGCAATGAGCAGTTCTTC
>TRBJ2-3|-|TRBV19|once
CASSLFSRLELIDTQYF
TGTGCCAGTAGTCTTTTCTCCCGGCTGGAGCTGATTGATACGCAGTATTTT
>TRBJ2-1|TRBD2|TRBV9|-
CASSLLAGQHNEQFF
TGTGCCAGCAGCCTACTAGCGGGACAACACAATGAGCAGTTCTTC
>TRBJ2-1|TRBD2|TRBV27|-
CASSTTSGGSYNEQFF
TGTGCCAGCAGTACGACTAGCGGAGGCTCCTACAATGAGCAGTTCTTC
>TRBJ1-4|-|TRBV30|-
CAWTKPGRDEKLFF
TGTGCCTGGACTAAACCCGGGCGGGATGAAAAACTGTTTTTT
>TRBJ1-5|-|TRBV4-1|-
CASSQTGPHQPQHF
TGCGCCAGCAGCCAAACAGGTCCCCATCAGCCCCAGCATTTT
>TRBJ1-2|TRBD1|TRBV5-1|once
CASSSEPGQALRAIGYTF
TGCGCCAGCAGCAGCGAACCGGGACAGGCATTACGTGCCATTGGCTACACCTTC
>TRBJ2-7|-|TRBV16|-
CASSPAYEQYF
TGTGCCAGCAGCCCAGCCTACGAGCAGTACTTC
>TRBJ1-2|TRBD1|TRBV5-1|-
CASSSPGQGGYGYTF
TGCGCCAGCAGCAGCCCCGGACAGGGTGGCTATGGCTACACCTTC
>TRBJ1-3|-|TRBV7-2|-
CASSLGPRGNTIYF
TGTGCCAGCAGCTTAGGTCCTCGTGGAAACACCATATATTTT
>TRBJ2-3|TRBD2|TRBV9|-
CASSVSGASTDTQYF
TGTGCCAGCAGCGTGAGCGGGGCTAGCACAGATACGCAGTATTTT
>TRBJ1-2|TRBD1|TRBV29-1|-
CSARTGGDGYTF
TGCAGCGCTCGGACAGGGGGGGATGGCTACACCTTC
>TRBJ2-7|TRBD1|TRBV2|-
CASSEETGKKQYF
TGTGCCAGCAGTGAAGAGACAGGGAAAAAACAGTACTTC
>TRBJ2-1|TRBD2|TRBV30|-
CAWTKGLGYNEQFF
TGTGCCTGGACGAAGGGACTAGGCTACAATGAGCAGTTCTTC
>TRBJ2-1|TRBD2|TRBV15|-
CATSRGDGTSGTFGQFF
TGTGCCACCAGCAGAGGGGATGGGACTAGCGGGACTTTTGGGCAGTTCTTC
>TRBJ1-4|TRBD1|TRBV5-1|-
CASSLSGTATNEKLFF
TGCGCCAGCAGCCTATCCGGGACAGCAACTAATGAAAAACTGTTTTTT
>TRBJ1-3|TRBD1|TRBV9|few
CASSPQGSSGNTIYF
TGTGCCAGCAGCCCACAGGGGAGCTCTGGAAACACCATATATTTT
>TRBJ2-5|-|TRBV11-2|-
CASSLGSREETQYF
TGTGCAAGCAGCTTAGGGTCCAGGGAAGAGACCCAGTACTTC